The present T cell receptor beta chain was sequenced within a study of breast tumors, draining lymph nodes, adjacent tissues. Overall study findings and caveats: Luminal-like breast cancer showed significantly higher tumor–nontumor repertoire similarity than basal-like. Tumors had less TCR diversity than lymph nodes, more than nontumor tissue.

The sample holds many counts of this clonotype. Its antigen is undetermined. TCRdb analysed the multiplex PCR reads with MiXCR anew, one entry per CDR3 protein. The profile shows 60,000 to 70,000 distinct CDR3 sequences, around 52% of them singletons. The length of the CDR3 is 16 residues. V lost 7 bases, J lost 4 bases, and 23 bases lay in between. From germline, CDR1 is DFQATT and CDR2 SNEGSKA (reference sequence). Sequencing input: breast tumor tissue. The source of this sequence is a female donor with breast cancer. Some clones in this sample may be carry-over from other donors' samples. The V call is TRBV20-1, the J call TRBJ2-1; the D gene is possibly TRBD1 (6 bases). The chain's CDR3 is CSVPDLTGYGYNEQFF. CDR3 DNA sequence: TGCAGTGTTCCAGATCTTACAGGGTACGGGTACAATGAGCAGTTCTTC.